This TCR beta chain appears in the sequencing data of a study of blood T cell repertoires in COVID-19 (dated by TCRdb to 2020 to 2021). As for the study more broadly: Samples covering the acute and convalescent phases of COVID-19 were provided by collaborators in the United States, Italy and Spain. The material from the prospective study consisted of cDNA or gDNA derived from T cells, B-cell-depleted T cells, or PBMCs. Subjects who had been exposed to COVID-19, were actively infected with it, or had recovered from it provided the deeply sampled blood TCRbeta repertoires that made up the dataset. The repertoires were released in a freely available public database intended as a resource for research on the immune response to SARS-CoV-2. The samples were drawn from two sources: the first 160 participants of the ongoing ImmuneRACE study, and about 1,300 subjects contributed by 6 global collaborators. The sample metadata nearly always contained a de-identified subject ID, COVID-19 status, age in years and sex. Where available, HLA class I and class II types were taken from metadata supplied by the sample provider and were not determined by assay-based typing. The paper's findings and limits, for the study overall: How much clinical and demographic metadata was included differed by source and by participant, and the metadata was provided uncurated.

With regard to this clone: Its antigen has not been determined. No much larger clonotype is one base removed from it; base qualities were not supplied.

The collaborating institutions used their own protocols to collect whole blood in K2EDTA tubes. Collaborator samples were shipped for TCRbeta analysis as frozen whole blood, isolated PBMCs, or DNA extracted from either sample type. TCRbeta CDR3 regions were amplified from genomic DNA by means of the immunoSEQ Assay, a bias-controlled multiplex PCR. The authors' analysis ran thus. The number of nucleated cells in each sample was estimated by amplification of reference gene primers within the assay. To quantify the absolute abundance of each unique TCRbeta CDR3 rearrangement, sequence reads were collapsed and filtered. For each sample, productive Simpson clonality was calculated by taking the square root of Simpson's diversity index across productive rearrangements. TCRdb took this table from immuneACCESS and kept in-frame rearrangements with V and J called. Such tables lack part of the clones; where checked against another copy, unresolved V genes explain under half of the gap, and the rest is unexplained. V and J calls and clone size are as listed in that table; D and trimming were resolved from the DNA. The sample profile shows around 100,000 clones; approximately 86% of them were found once. The ten biggest clones cover 3.5% to 4.5% of the sample.

Based on the germline V gene, the CDR1 and CDR2 sequences are KGHSH and LQKENI. CDR3 length: 13 amino acids, cysteine to phenylalanine. Solely the CDR3 DNA is kept, with 39 bases framed from the first base. Trimming costs V 3 bases and J 5 bases, and their ends lie 10 bases apart. The receptor's source is a man aged 40-55 years with acute or convalescent COVID-19. The sequence joins TRBV18 to TRBJ2-5; the best D guess is TRBD2, with 5 bases matching. Material for sequencing was peripheral blood. The CDR3 sequence is CASSPRAMETQYF. The nucleotides are TGTGCCAGCTCACCGCGGGCTATGGAGACCCAGTACTTC. This CDR3, with the reference TRBV18 and TRBJ2-5 proteins standing in past its ends, gives the full variable domain NAGVMQNPRHLVRRRGQEARLRCSPMKGHSHVYWYRQLPEEGLKFMVYLQKENIIDESGMPKERFSAEFPKEGPSILRIQQVVRGDSAAYFCASSPRAMETQYFGPGTRLLVL.